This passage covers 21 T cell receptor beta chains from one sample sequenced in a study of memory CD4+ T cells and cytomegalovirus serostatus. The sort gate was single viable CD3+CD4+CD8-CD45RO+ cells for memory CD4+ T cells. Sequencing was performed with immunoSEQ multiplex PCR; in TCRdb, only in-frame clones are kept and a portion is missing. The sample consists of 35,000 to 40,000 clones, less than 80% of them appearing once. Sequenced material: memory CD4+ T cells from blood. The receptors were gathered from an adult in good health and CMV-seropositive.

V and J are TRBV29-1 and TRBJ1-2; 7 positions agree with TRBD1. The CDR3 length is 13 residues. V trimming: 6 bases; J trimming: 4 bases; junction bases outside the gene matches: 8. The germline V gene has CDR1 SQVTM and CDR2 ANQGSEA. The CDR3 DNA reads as TGCAGCGTCGCCCAGGGACAGTTCTATGGCTACACCTTC. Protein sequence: CSVAQGQFYGYTF.

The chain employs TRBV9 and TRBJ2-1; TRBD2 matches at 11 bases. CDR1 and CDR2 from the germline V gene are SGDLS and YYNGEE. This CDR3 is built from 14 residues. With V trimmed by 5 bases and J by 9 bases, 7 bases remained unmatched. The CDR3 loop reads CASSPTSGDVEQFF. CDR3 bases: TGTGCCAGCAGTCCGACTAGCGGGGACGTTGAGCAGTTCTTC.

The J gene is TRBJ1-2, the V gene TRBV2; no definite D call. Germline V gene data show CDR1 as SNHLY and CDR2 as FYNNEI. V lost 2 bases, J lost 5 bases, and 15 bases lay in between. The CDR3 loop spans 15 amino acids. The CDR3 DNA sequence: TGTGCCAGCAGTGAACGCGGGGTAATTAATTATGGCTACACCTTC. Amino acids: CASSERGVINYGYTF. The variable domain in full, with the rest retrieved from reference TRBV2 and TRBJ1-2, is EPEVTQTPSHQVTQMGQEVILRCVPISNHLYFYWYRQILGQKVEFLVSFYNNEISEKSEIFDDQFSVERPDGSNFTLKIRSTKLEDSAMYFCASSERGVINYGYTFGSGTRLTVV.

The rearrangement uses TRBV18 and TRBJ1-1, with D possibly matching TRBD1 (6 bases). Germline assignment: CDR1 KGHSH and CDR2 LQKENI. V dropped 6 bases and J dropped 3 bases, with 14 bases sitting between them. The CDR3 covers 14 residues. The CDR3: CASSAQGGYTEAFF. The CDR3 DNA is TGTGCCAGCTCCGCTCAAGGGGGGTACACTGAAGCTTTCTTT.

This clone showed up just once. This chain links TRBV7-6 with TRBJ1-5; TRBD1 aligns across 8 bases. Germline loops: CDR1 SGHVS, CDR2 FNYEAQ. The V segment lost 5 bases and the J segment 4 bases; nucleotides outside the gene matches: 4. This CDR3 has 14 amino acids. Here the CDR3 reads CASSRTGKNQPQHF. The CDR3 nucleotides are TGTGCCAGCAGCCGGACAGGGAAGAATCAGCCCCAGCATTTT. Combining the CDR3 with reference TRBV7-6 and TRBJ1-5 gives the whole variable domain GAGVSQSPRYKVTKRGQDVALRCDPISGHVSLYWYRQALGQGPEFLTYFNYEAQQDKSGLPNDRFSAERPEGSISTLTIQRTEQRDSAMYRCASSRTGKNQPQHFGDGTRLSIL.

CDR3 amino acids: CASSVGISGNTIYF. DNA for the CDR3: TGTGCCAGCAGCGTGGGGATCTCTGGAAACACCATATATTTT. The V call is TRBV7-2, the J call TRBJ1-3; D is unclear. Deletions cut 5 bases from V and 0 bases from J, with 8 bases between. CDR3 length equals 14 residues. Germline V CDR1 and CDR2: SGHTA, FQGNSA.

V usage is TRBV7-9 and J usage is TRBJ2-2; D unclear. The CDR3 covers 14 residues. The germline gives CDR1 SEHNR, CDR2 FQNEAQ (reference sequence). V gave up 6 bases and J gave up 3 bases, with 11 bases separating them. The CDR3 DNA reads TGTGCCAGCAGTTCGGATCGGGACACCGGGGAGCTGTTTTTT. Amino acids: CASSSDRDTGELFF.

CDR3 residues: CASSSTGAGELFF. The CDR3 DNA is TGTGCCAGCAGCTCGACAGGGGCCGGGGAGCTGTTTTTT. The chain is built from TRBV7-6 and TRBJ2-2, with 8 positions matching TRBD1. Germline V lookup: CDR1 SGHVS, CDR2 FNYEAQ. This CDR3 comprises 13 residues. Unmatched junction bases numbered 1, after V lost 4 bases and J lost 6 bases.

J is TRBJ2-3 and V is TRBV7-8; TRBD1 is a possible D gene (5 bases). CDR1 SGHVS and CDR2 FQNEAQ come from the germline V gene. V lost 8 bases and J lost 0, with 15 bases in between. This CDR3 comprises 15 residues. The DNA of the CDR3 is TGTGCCAGCCTGAACAGGCATGGAAGCACAGATACGCAGTATTTT. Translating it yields CASLNRHGSTDTQYF.

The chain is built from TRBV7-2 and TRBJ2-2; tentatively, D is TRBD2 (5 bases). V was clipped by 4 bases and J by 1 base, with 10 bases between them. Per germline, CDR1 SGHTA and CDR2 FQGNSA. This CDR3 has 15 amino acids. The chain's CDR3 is CASSSTGLNTGELFF. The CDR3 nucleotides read TGTGCCAGCAGCTCGACTGGACTGAACACCGGGGAGCTGTTTTTT.

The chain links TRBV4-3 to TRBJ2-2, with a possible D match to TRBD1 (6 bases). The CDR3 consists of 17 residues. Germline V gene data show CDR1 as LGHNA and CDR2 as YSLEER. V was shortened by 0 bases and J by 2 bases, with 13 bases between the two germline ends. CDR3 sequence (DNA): TGCGCCAGCAGCCAAGAGCTACAGGGCTACAACACCGGGGAGCTGTTTTTT. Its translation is CASSQELQGYNTGELFF.

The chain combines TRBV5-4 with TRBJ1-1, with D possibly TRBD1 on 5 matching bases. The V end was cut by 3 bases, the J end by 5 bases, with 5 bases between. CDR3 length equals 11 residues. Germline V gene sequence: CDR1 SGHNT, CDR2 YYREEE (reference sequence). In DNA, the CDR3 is TGTGCCAGCAGCTGGGGGACTGAAGCTTTCTTT. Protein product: CASSWGTEAFF.

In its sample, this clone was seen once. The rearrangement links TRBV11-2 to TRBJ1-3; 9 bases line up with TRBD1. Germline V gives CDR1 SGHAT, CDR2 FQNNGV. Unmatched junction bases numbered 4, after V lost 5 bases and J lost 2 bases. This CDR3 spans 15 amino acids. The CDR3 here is CASSQRQGAGNTIYF. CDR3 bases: TGTGCCAGCAGCCAGCGACAGGGGGCTGGAAACACCATATATTTT. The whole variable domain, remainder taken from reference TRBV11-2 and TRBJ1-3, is EAGVAQSPRYKIIEKRQSVAFWCNPISGHATLYWYQQILGQGPKLLIQFQNNGVVDDSQLPKDRFSAERLKGVDSTLKIQPAKLEDSAVYLCASSQRQGAGNTIYFGEGSWLTVV.

The CDR3 bases are TGCGCCAGCAGCCCCAGTTCAACTTCAATACCTCTTAACACCGGGGAGCTGTTTTTT. Its translation is CASSPSSTSIPLNTGELFF. This sequence joins TRBV5-1 and TRBJ2-2; no reliable D call. V was pared by 4 bases and J by 2 bases, with 24 bases between. Germline V gene lookup returns CDR1 SGHRS and CDR2 YFSETQ. This CDR3 spans 19 amino acids.

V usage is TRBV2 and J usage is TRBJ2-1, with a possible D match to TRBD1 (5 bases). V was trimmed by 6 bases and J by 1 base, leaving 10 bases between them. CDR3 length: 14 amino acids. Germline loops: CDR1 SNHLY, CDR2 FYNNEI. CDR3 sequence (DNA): TGTGCCAGCAGCGACAGCCGTTCCTACAATGAGCAGTTCTTC. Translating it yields CASSDSRSYNEQFF.

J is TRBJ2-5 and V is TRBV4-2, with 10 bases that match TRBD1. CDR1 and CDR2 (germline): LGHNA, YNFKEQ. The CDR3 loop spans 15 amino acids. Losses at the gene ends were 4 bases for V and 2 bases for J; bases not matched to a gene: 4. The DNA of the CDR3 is TGTGCCAGCAGCCCCCAGGACAGGGGGCAAGAGACCCAGTACTTC. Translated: CASSPQDRGQETQYF.

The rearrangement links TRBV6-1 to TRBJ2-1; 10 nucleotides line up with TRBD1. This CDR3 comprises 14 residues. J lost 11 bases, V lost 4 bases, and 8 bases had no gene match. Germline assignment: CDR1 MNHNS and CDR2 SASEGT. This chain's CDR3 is CASSVTRDRGKQFF. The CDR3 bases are TGTGCCAGCAGTGTAACGCGGGACAGGGGCAAGCAGTTCTTC.

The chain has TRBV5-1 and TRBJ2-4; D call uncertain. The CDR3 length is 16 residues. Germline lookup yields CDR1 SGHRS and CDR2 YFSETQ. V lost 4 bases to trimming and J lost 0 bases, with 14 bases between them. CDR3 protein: CASSAYPSIAKNIQYF. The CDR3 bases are TGCGCCAGCAGCGCTTACCCCTCAATAGCCAAAAACATTCAGTACTTC.

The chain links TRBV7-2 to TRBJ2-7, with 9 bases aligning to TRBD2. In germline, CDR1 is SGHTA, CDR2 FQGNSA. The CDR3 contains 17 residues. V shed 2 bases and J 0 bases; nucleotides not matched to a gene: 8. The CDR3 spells CASSLFASGKNSYEQYF. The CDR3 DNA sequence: TGTGCCAGCAGCTTATTCGCTAGCGGGAAGAACTCCTACGAGCAGTACTTC. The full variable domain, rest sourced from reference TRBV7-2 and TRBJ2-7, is GAGVSQSPSNKVTEKGKDVELRCDPISGHTALYWYRQSLGQGLEFLIYFQGNSAPDKSGLPSDRFSAERTGGSVSTLTIQRTQQEDSAVYLCASSLFASGKNSYEQYFGPGTRLTVT.

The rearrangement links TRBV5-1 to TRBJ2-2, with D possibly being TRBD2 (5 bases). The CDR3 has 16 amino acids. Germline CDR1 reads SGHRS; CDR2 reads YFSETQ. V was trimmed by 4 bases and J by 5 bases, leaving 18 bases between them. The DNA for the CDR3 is TGCGCCAGCAGCCCCCGAGCGGATCAATTTACCGGGGAGCTGTTTTTT. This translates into CASSPRADQFTGELFF.

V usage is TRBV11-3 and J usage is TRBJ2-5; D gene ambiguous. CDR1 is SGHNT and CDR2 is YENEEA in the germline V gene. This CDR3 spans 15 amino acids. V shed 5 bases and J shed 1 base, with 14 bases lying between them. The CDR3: CASSLRLNSQETQYF. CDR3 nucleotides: TGTGCCAGCAGCCTTAGACTTAACTCCCAAGAGACCCAGTACTTC.